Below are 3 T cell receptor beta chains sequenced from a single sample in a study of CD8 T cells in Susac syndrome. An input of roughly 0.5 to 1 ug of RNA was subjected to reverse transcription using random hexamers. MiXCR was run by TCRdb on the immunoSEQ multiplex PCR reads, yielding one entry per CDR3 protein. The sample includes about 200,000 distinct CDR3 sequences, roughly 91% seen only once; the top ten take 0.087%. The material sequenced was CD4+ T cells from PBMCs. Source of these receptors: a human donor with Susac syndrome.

The CDR3 nucleotides are TGCGCCAGCAGCTTGGCTTCACAAGAGACCCAGTACTTC. It specifies CASSLASQETQYF. The chain uses TRBV5-1 and TRBJ2-5; D is unclear. V was shortened by 0 bases and J by 2 bases, with 5 bases between the two germline ends. CDR3 length: 13 residues. Germline loops: CDR1 SGHRS, CDR2 YFSETQ. The full variable domain, with the rest looked up from reference TRBV5-1 and TRBJ2-5, is KAGVTQTPRYLIKTRGQQVTLSCSPISGHRSVSWYQQTPGQGLQFLFEYFSETQRNKGNFPGRFSGRQFSNSRSEMNVSTLELGDSALYLCASSLASQETQYFGPGTRLLVL.

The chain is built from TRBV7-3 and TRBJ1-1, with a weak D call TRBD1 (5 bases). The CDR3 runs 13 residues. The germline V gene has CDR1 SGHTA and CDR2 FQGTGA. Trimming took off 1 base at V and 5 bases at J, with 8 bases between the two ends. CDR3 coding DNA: TGTGCCAGCAGCTTAAGTTGGGGGACTGAAGCTTTCTTT. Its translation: CASSLSWGTEAFF.

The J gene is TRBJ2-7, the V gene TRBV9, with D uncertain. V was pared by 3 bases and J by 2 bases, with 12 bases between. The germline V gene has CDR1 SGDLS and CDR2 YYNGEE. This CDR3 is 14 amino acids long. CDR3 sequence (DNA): TGTGCCAGCAGCGCCAGACAAGGGACCTACGAGCAGTACTTC. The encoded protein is CASSARQGTYEQYF.